At least ten counts were recorded for the clone carrying this TCR beta chain. Its antigen is currently unknown. This sample stems from a study of CD8+CD57+ T cells in acquired aplastic anemia. Study-level findings and limits: About 29 shared CD8+ CDR3s appeared highly expressed within patients' immunodominant clones. CD8+ Simpson's diversity did not differ significantly between patients and controls.

TCR beta VDJ and CDR3 were profiled, and genomic DNA was the template. TCRdb reprocessed the reads with MiXCR, giving one entry per CDR3 protein. The table has some 170,000 distinct CDR3 sequences, under 55% seen once; the top ten hold more than 0.85%. Selection for sequencing was limited to patients who had shown CD8+CD57+ cell expansion by flow cytometry. In germline, CDR1 is LGHNA, CDR2 YSLEER. This CDR3 spans 16 amino acids. Trimming left V 0 bases short and J 5 bases short, with 16 bases between. The sequenced material came from sorted CD4+, CD8+, or CD8+CD57+ T cells (not recorded which) from PBMCs. The sequence was obtained from a human donor with aplastic anemia. This rearrangement joins TRBV4-3 to TRBJ2-5, with a possible D match to TRBD2 (6 bases). This CDR3 reads CASSQETFGGTETQYF. Written as DNA, the CDR3 is TGCGCCAGCAGCCAAGAAACTTTTGGCGGGACGGAGACCCAGTACTTC.